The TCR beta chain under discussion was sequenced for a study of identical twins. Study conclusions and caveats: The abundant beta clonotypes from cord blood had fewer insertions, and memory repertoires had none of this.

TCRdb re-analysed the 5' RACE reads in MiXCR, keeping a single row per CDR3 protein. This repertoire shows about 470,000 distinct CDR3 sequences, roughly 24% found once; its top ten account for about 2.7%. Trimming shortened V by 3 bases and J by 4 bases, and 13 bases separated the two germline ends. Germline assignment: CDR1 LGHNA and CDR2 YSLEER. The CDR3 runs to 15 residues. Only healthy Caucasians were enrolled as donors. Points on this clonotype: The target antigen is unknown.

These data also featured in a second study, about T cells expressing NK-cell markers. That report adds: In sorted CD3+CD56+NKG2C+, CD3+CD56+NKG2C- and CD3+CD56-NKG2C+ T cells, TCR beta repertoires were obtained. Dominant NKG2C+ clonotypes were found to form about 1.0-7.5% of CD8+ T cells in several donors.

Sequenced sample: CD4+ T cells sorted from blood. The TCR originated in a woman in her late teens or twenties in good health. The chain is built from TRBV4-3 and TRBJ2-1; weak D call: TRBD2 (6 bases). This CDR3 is CASSQGGTGYNEQFF. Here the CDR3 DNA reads TGCGCCAGCAGCCAGGGGGGAACTGGTTACAATGAGCAGTTCTTC.